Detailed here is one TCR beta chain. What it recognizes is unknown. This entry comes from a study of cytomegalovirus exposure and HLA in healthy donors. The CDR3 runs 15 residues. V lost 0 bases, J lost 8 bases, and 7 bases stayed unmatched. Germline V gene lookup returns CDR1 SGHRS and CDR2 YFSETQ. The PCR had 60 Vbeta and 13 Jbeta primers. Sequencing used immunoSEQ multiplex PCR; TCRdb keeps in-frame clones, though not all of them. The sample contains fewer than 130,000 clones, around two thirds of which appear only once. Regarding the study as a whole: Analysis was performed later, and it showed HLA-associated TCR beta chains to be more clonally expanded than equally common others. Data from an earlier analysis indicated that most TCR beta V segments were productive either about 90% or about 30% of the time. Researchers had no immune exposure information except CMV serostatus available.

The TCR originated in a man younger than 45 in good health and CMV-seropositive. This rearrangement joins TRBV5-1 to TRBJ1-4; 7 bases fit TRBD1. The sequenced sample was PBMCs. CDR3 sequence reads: CASSLETGIEEKLFF. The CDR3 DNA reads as TGCGCCAGCAGCTTGGAGACAGGGATCGAAGAAAAACTGTTTTTT.